This T cell receptor beta chain was identified during a study of blood T cells in healthy people across ages (dated by TCRdb to between 2014 and 2017). In the study overall: In model experiments, roughly one uniquely barcoded TCR beta cDNA molecule per two T cells was captured by template switching. Using deep sequencing normalized with unique cDNA molecular identifiers, the study measured how TCR beta repertoire diversity changes with age. Donors were grouped into four age groups: young (average approximately 15 years), middle-aged (about 40), aged (about 59) and long-lived (around 82). Donors of different ages were randomly distributed across sequencing lanes to avoid experimental bias. For two donors (one aged 18 to 29 and one aged 80 or older), the study analyzed two additional independent replicas of 1 million unique cDNA reads from the same blood draw. Overall study outcomes, separate from this receptor: As age increased, observed TCR beta diversity per million T cells dropped in a roughly linear way, and a significant reduction was already evident by age 40. The percentage of naive T cells measured by flow cytometry correlated strongly with observed TCR beta diversity. The long-lived group showed more naive CD4+ T cells, fewer expanded clones and increased TCR diversity than the aged group, suggesting age selection. Because donor CMV infection status was unknown, age-related changes in expanded clonotypes were potentially confounded. Estimates of total diversity from one million sequenced T cells were regarded as lower bounds and underestimates. Since profiling was done on bulk unsorted PBMCs, naive and antigen-experienced compartments could not be conclusively compared.

The 35 to 40 donors, aged about 6 to 95 years, were systemically healthy Caucasian individuals from Russia. Ten milliliters of peripheral blood were collected from each donor into EDTA-treated Vacutainer tubes. Ficoll-Paque density-gradient centrifugation was used to isolate PBMCs, with at least 7 million per sample. Total RNA was extracted from PBMCs with Trizol reagent, with at least 5 micrograms obtained per sample. For every donor, an aliquot of PBMCs went through flow cytometry to measure the percentages of naive CD45RAhigh/CD27high T cells. About this clonotype: Its target antigen remains unknown. No much larger clonotype is one base removed from it; base qualities were not supplied.

The protocol used for the library was 5' RACE. The sample was run on an Illumina HiSeq 2500. A second roughly 7 to 11 cycle PCR used a sample-barcoded 5' primer and a J-beta primer mix. A unique molecular identifier was introduced onto each TCR beta cDNA molecule by a template-switch 5' adaptor carrying 12 random nucleotides. At least 3 million CDR3-containing paired-end reads were obtained from each sample. All of the RNA was converted into first-strand cDNA using the Mint cDNA synthesis kit, with a TRBC-specific oligonucleotide serving as the primer. After uracil-DNA glycosylase treatment, a first 18-cycle PCR used universal primers M1SS and BC2_uni_R on all cDNA. Per the original workflow: For normalization, 1 million high-quality reads, each with a distinct molecular identifier, were randomly selected from each sample. Reads sharing molecular identifiers were discarded rather than binned into consensus sequences. MiTCR, with a Q25 quality threshold and the strictest error-elimination algorithm, was used for CDR3 identification, clonotype clustering and error correction. Lower-bound total TCR beta diversity was estimated with a nonparametric unseen species model using Euler transformation. TCRdb's own reprocessing of the public reads used fastp at Q25 and MiXCR and kept productive beta chains. CDR3 protein sequences are deduplicated, and each keeps its most common genes and DNA. These V and J calls are TCRdb output, not the study's own analysis. This sample is represented by roughly 730,000 distinct CDR3 sequences; 56% of them were singletons. About 26% of the sample is in the top ten clones.

The sample taken for sequencing was blood. The clonotype comes from a man aged 40-55 years in good health.

The CDR3 in this case is CSAPGQSVYEQYF. The nucleotide sequence is given as TGCAGTGCTCCAGGACAGTCCGTCTACGAGCAGTACTTC. The rearrangement combines TRBV20-1 with TRBJ2-7; TRBD1 might be the D gene, on 6 matching bases. There are 13 amino acids in the CDR3, from cysteine to phenylalanine inclusive. The kept DNA is CDR3 alone, 39 bases in frame from the first base. The germline V gene (reference sequence) yields DFQATT for CDR1 and SNEGSKA for CDR2. The junction carries 14 bases between V and J, which are trimmed by 5 bases and 3 bases respectively.